This T cell receptor (beta chain) was captured by sequencing in a study of shared clonotypes between healthy human individuals. Study-wide context: Aged 18 to 49, the donors were a couple of women and a few men.

Study-wide results and limits: The authors sampled blood alone, and tissue repertoires likely differ. Deeper or shallower sequencing was expected to change how clonotypes are shared among donors.

Details on this clone: Its specificity is not known.

The CDR3 totals 19 residues. V lost 2 bases and J lost 0; bases outside the gene matches: 7. Germline loops: CDR1 MRHNA, CDR2 SNTAGT. Several immunoSEQ 96-well plates shared each subset's DNA, each plate a replicate. Some clones are missing from TCRdb's copy, which holds only in-frame ones; the method was immunoSEQ multiplex PCR. The table has about 1 million clones, more than 65% seen once. The sequenced sample was memory CD4+ T cells sorted from blood. The subset: CD45RA-negative fraction. V and J are TRBV6-4 and TRBJ1-6; TRBD1 matches at 10 bases. The TCR sequence derives from a man between 18 and 35 years old in good health. DNA for the CDR3: TGTGCCAGCAGTGACCCCGGGACAGGGGACCTCTCCTATAATTCACCCCTCCACTTT. This encodes CASSDPGTGDLSYNSPLHF.